This T cell receptor (beta chain) was found in a study of blood T cell repertoires in COVID-19. Whole-study context: Material from acute and convalescent COVID-19 was sourced from the United States, Italy and Spain. From T cells, B-cell-depleted T cells, or PBMCs came the material, which was cDNA or gDNA.

Source study methods: Amplification of reference gene primers provided the estimated nucleated cell counts. This table comes from immunoSEQ multiplex PCR, and its TCRdb copy is limited to in-frame clones, with some not included. V, J and clone size derive from that table, while D and trimming were established from the DNA sequence. This table holds 45,000 to 55,000 clones, 90% found once. Sequencing was done on a sample of peripheral blood. This sequence originates from a woman in her thirties or forties with active COVID-19.

CDR3 coding DNA: TGTGCCAGCAGCCAAGGGCCCGGCGGTCAGCCCCAGCATTTT. Its protein is CASSQGPGGQPQHF. This rearrangement joins TRBV4-2 to TRBJ1-5; the D is unclear. The CDR3 length is 14 residues. Germline V lookup: CDR1 LGHNA, CDR2 YNFKEQ. Trimming removed 1 base at V and 6 bases at J, with 10 bases between.